This TCR beta chain was sequenced for a study of blood T cell repertoires in COVID-19. Study-wide context: COVID-19 samples, acute and convalescent, were from the United States, Italy and Spain. T cells, B-cell-depleted T cells, or PBMCs supplied cDNA or gDNA.

The authors' processing: It was from reference gene primer amplification that nucleated cell counts were estimated. Some clones are missing from TCRdb's copy, which holds only in-frame ones; the method was immunoSEQ multiplex PCR. The DNA was the basis for D and trimming; V, J and clone size are from that table. The table shows roughly 95,000 clones, with approximately 84% occurring only once. V gave up 5 bases and J gave up 1 base, with 14 bases separating them. CDR3 length: 15 residues. The germline CDR1 and CDR2 sequences are SGHTA and FQGTGA. Sequencing was done on a sample of peripheral blood. This chain connects TRBV7-3 to TRBJ2-5, with a weak D call TRBD2 (6 bases). The receptor comes from a human donor in a cohort sampled during active COVID-19. The CDR3 spells CASSLTGGFQETQYF. DNA of the CDR3: TGTGCCAGCAGCCTCACCGGGGGTTTCCAAGAGACCCAGTACTTC.